These T cell receptor beta chains were read from a single sample in a study of blood T cell repertoires in COVID-19. Method: immunoSEQ multiplex PCR; TCRdb's copy keeps in-frame clones and lacks some. This sample has about 110,000 clones, with 80% to 85% found just once. The sequencing sample was made of peripheral blood. The receptors originated from a man in his 70s with acute or convalescent COVID-19. Each CDR3 is given with its conserved first and last residue. Each record gives: J gene, clone size, V gene, D gene, CDR3 protein, CDR3 DNA. D genes are given only for firm matches. Size is omitted from some rows. Given values are once, few, many or a class for expanded clones.

TRBJ1-4 | . | TRBV6-5 | . | CASHQGLNEKLFF | TGTGCCAGTCACCAGGGCCTTAATGAAAAACTGTTTTTT
TRBJ2-6 | few | TRBV28 | TRBD1 | CASSFGQVIRSGANVLTF | TGTGCCAGCAGTTTTGGACAGGTGATCCGCTCTGGGGCCAACGTCCTGACTTTC
TRBJ1-2 | . | TRBV6-1 | . | CASSEGSDTRGYTF | TGTGCCAGCAGTGAAGGGTCGGACACCCGGGGCTACACCTTC
TRBJ1-2 | once | TRBV7-2 | . | CASSRTVTGDGYTF | TGTGCCAGCAGCCGGACAGTAACTGGGGATGGCTACACCTTC
TRBJ1-6 | . | TRBV9 | . | CASSDRPSYNSPLHF | TGTGCCAGCTCGGACAGACCAAGCTATAATTCACCCCTCCACTTT
TRBJ1-4 | once | TRBV2 | TRBD1 | CASSEQGTENEKLFF | TGTGCCAGCAGTGAACAGGGGACAGAAAATGAAAAACTGTTTTTT
TRBJ2-2 | . | TRBV6-6 | TRBD2 | CASSTSSGGGTGELFF | TGTGCCAGCAGTACCTCTAGCGGGGGGGGTACCGGGGAGCTGTTTTTT
TRBJ1-1 | . | TRBV2 | TRBD1 | CASSRTGGVEAFF | TGTGCCAGCAGTAGGACAGGGGGCGTTGAAGCTTTCTTT
TRBJ2-3 | few | TRBV14 | TRBD1 | CASSPFGTGTDTQYF | TGTGCCAGCAGCCCCTTCGGGACAGGTACAGATACGCAGTATTTT
TRBJ1-2 | . | TRBV5-1 | TRBD1 | CASSLGLGQGSGYTF | TGCGCCAGCAGCTTGGGCCTGGGACAGGGGAGTGGCTACACCTTC
TRBJ2-3 | . | TRBV7-2 | . | CASSLFYRVDTQYF | TGTGCCAGCAGCTTATTTTACAGGGTAGATACGCAGTATTTT
TRBJ1-1 | . | TRBV9 | . | CASSVGGRTEAFF | TGTGCCAGCAGCGTTGGGGGCCGGACTGAAGCTTTCTTT
TRBJ2-7 | few | TRBV6-5 | . | CASSVTPFSYEQYF | TGTGCCAGCAGCGTGACACCCTTCTCCTACGAGCAGTACTTC
TRBJ2-7 | . | TRBV11-3 | . | CASSLGFRGDEQYF | TGTGCCAGCAGCTTAGGATTCCGGGGTGACGAGCAGTACTTC
TRBJ1-1 | once | TRBV5-1 | TRBD1 | CASSPRPQGENTEAFF | TGCGCCAGCAGCCCCCGGCCGCAGGGGGAGAACACTGAAGCTTTCTTT
TRBJ1-5 | . | TRBV28 | . | CASSKPKGQGNQPQHF | TGTGCCAGCAGTAAACCCAAAGGCCAGGGGAATCAGCCCCAGCATTTT